A single sample gave rise to the 30 T cell receptor beta chains below, sequenced in a study of blood T cell repertoires in COVID-19. The data were produced by immunoSEQ multiplex PCR, yet TCRdb's version contains in-frame clones alone and is incomplete. The data hold 200,000 to 250,000 clones, with around 85% observed a single time. The sample consisted of PBMCs or T cells enriched from blood (not recorded which). These receptors came from a woman between 50 and 59 years old with acute COVID-19.

The V gene is TRBV14, the J gene TRBJ1-4, with no clear D. Germline CDR1 SGHDN, CDR2 FVKESK. The V end lost 0 bases, the J end lost 7 bases, and 12 bases lay between the germline ends. CDR3 length: 15 residues. The CDR3 is CASSQDSQRGEKLFF. In DNA, the CDR3 is TGTGCCAGCAGCCAAGATTCTCAGCGAGGTGAAAAACTGTTTTTT.

This chain connects TRBV27 to TRBJ2-7; 7 bases are shared with TRBD1. Per germline, CDR1 MNHEY and CDR2 SMNVEV (reference sequence). The CDR3 has 13 residues. J lost 3 bases, V lost 2 bases, and 1 base had no gene match. CDR3 sequence reads: CASSLRDSYEQYF. CDR3 nucleotide sequence: TGTGCCAGCAGTTTACGGGACAGCTACGAGCAGTACTTC.

This chain links TRBV11-2 with TRBJ1-3; no reliable D call. Germline V gene sequence: CDR1 SGHAT, CDR2 FQNNGV. The CDR3 contains 15 residues. The V gene lost 1 base and the J gene lost 2 bases, with 9 bases spanning the gap. The CDR3 is CASSLVQVTGNTIYF. CDR3 DNA: TGTGCCAGCAGCTTAGTTCAGGTGACTGGAAACACCATATATTTT.

This clone was observed a handful of times. The V gene is TRBV10-3, the J gene TRBJ2-2, with 9 bases that match TRBD1. V lost 4 bases, J lost 3 bases, and 6 bases stayed unmatched. The CDR3 consists of 16 residues. CDR1 and CDR2 from the germline V gene are ENHRY and SYGVKD. The CDR3 region is CAISVDRGVDTGELFF. The DNA for the CDR3 is TGTGCCATCAGTGTCGACAGGGGGGTTGACACCGGGGAGCTGTTTTTT.

J is TRBJ1-1 and V is TRBV9; D unresolved. V was cut by 3 bases and J by 0 bases, with 12 bases left in between. This CDR3 spans 15 amino acids. Germline V gives CDR1 SGDLS, CDR2 YYNGEE. DNA for the CDR3: TGTGCCAGCAGCGGTTCGACTAGCATGAACACTGAAGCTTTCTTT. Protein product: CASSGSTSMNTEAFF.

The chain joins TRBV18 to TRBJ1-1, with 7 nucleotides matching TRBD1. This CDR3 contains 13 residues. J was trimmed by 3 bases and V by 8 bases; bases with no gene match: 6. CDR1 is KGHSH and CDR2 is LQKENI in the germline V gene. CDR3 coding DNA: TGTGCCAGCGAGGCGACAGGGTACACTGAAGCTTTCTTT. Amino acids: CASEATGYTEAFF.

Only a few counts were recorded for this clone. The rearrangement uses TRBV2 and TRBJ2-5; TRBD2 might be the D (5 bases). In germline, CDR1 is SNHLY, CDR2 FYNNEI. CDR3 length: 15 residues. Trimming shortened V by 3 bases and J by 1 base, and 12 bases separated the two germline ends. DNA of the CDR3: TGTGCCAGCAGTGACGGGGTAAACGTCCAAGAGACCCAGTACTTC. It codes for CASSDGVNVQETQYF.

V usage is TRBV14 and J usage is TRBJ2-2; 7 bases are a match to TRBD2. The ends lost 0 bases at V and 2 bases at J; junction bases unmatched: 3. CDR3 length: 16 amino acids. The germline gives CDR1 SGHDN, CDR2 FVKESK. This CDR3 reads CASSQEGGFNTGELFF. In DNA form, the CDR3 reads TGTGCCAGCAGCCAAGAGGGAGGGTTTAACACCGGGGAGCTGTTTTTT.

The chain joins TRBV11-1 to TRBJ1-1, with TRBD1 as a possible D gene (5 bases). The germline V gene encodes CDR1 SGHAT and CDR2 FQDESV (reference sequence). This CDR3 is built from 14 residues. With 1 base removed from V and 1 base from J, the gap between germline ends came to 7 bases. In nucleotides, the CDR3 is TGTGCCAGCAGCTTAGAACAGGCGAACACTGAAGCTTTCTTT. Translated: CASSLEQANTEAFF. The full variable domain, its missing parts supplied by reference TRBV11-1 and TRBJ1-1, is EAEVAQSPRYKITEKSQAVAFWCDPISGHATLYWYRQILGQGPELLVQFQDESVVDDSQLPKDRFSAERLKGVDSTLKIQPAELGDSAMYLCASSLEQANTEAFFGQGTRLTVV.

The rearrangement joins TRBV25-1 to TRBJ1-2, with a possible D match to TRBD1 (5 bases). The ends were cut back, 1 base at V and 4 bases at J, with 10 bases in the middle. The CDR3 spans 14 residues. CDR1 is MGHDK, CDR2 SYGVNS, per germline. CDR3 bases: TGTGCCAGCAGTGAATCGGGGGATCTCTATGGCTACACCTTC. This codes for CASSESGDLYGYTF.

The chain uses TRBV10-3 and TRBJ2-1, with a possible D match to TRBD2 (6 bases). CDR1 and CDR2 from the germline V gene are ENHRY and SYGVKD. Trimming took 7 bases from V and 10 from J, leaving 17 bases between them. The CDR3 loop spans 13 amino acids. CDR3 in amino acids: CAITKTRGTEQFF. The CDR3 nucleotides are TGTGCCATCACCAAAACACGGGGGACCGAGCAGTTCTTC.

V is TRBV19 and J is TRBJ2-4; 7 nucleotides line up with TRBD2. CDR1 is LNHDA and CDR2 is SQIVND in the germline V gene (reference sequence). This CDR3 spans 14 amino acids. V lost 7 bases to trimming and J lost 6 bases; unmatched junction nucleotides: 9. CDR3: CASKGQGGSNIQYF. DNA of the CDR3: TGTGCCAGTAAGGGGCAGGGAGGGTCAAACATTCAGTACTTC.

The CDR3 DNA reads as TGTGCCAGCAGGCCGCGACAGGGGGCTCGGAACACTGAAGCTTTCTTT. This gives the protein CASRPRQGARNTEAFF. The chain uses TRBV25-1 and TRBJ1-1, with 10 positions matching TRBD1. This CDR3 is 16 amino acids long. The trim removed 6 bases at V and 1 base at J, leaving 8 bases unmatched. The germline gives CDR1 MGHDK, CDR2 SYGVNS.

The V gene is TRBV30, the J gene TRBJ1-5, with a possible D match to TRBD1 (6 bases). Trimming removed 5 bases from V and 4 bases from J, with 12 bases in between. The CDR3 runs 13 residues. Germline lookup yields CDR1 GTSNPN and CDR2 SVGIG (reference sequence). In DNA, the CDR3 is TGTGCCTGGGGAGGGGGGCTGAATCAGCCCCAGCATTTT. Translation gives CAWGGGLNQPQHF. The whole variable domain, filled in from reference TRBV30 and TRBJ1-5, reads SQTIHQWPATLVQPVGSPLSLECTVEGTSNPNLYWYRQAAGRGLQLLFYSVGIGQISSEVPQNLSASRPQDRQFILSSKKLLLSDSGFYLCAWGGGLNQPQHFGDGTRLSIL.

The chain is built from TRBV4-1 and TRBJ2-7, with TRBD1 as a possible D gene (6 bases). Germline V gene data show CDR1 as MGHRA and CDR2 as YSYEKL. The CDR3 is made up of 13 amino acids. V lost 4 bases to trimming and J lost 3 bases, with 10 bases between them. The CDR3 DNA sequence: TGCGCCAGCAGCCGTGGACAGCACTACGAGCAGTACTTC. This encodes CASSRGQHYEQYF.

This sequence joins TRBV18 and TRBJ2-3, with TRBD1 matching over 7 bases. The J segment lost 4 bases and the V segment lost 4 bases, leaving 8 bases of the junction unmatched. CDR1 and CDR2 (germline): KGHSH, LQKENI. The CDR3 extends over 15 amino acids. The CDR3, as DNA: TGTGCCAGCTCACTTGGACAGGATCGGCCAGATACGCAGTATTTT. Its translation is CASSLGQDRPDTQYF.

The V and J genes are TRBV3-1 (or the pseudogene TRBV3-2) and TRBJ2-3; TRBD1 agrees at 11 bases. J was trimmed by 2 bases and V by 1 base; bases with no gene match: 5. CDR1 is LGHDT, CDR2 YNNKEL, per germline (reference sequence). The CDR3 extends over 17 amino acids. The CDR3 here is CASSQAGTGGSTDTQYF. The CDR3 bases are TGTGCCAGCAGCCAAGCCGGGACAGGGGGTTCCACAGATACGCAGTATTTT.

The chain combines TRBV7-2 with TRBJ1-6, with a tentative D call TRBD1 (6 bases). Per germline, CDR1 SGHTA and CDR2 FQGNSA. Trimming removed 4 bases at V and 10 bases at J, with 11 bases between. The CDR3 contains 13 residues. The CDR3 region is CASSSHRESPLHF. CDR3 DNA sequence: TGTGCCAGCAGCTCCCACAGGGAGTCACCCCTCCACTTT.

This clone was seen a few times. This rearrangement joins TRBV5-8 to TRBJ1-4; 10 bases are a match to TRBD1. The CDR3 sequence is 15 residues long. Trimming removed 4 bases from V and 4 bases from J; junction bases left unmatched: 4. CDR1 is SGHTS, CDR2 YDEGEE, per germline. CDR3 in amino acids: CASSPGQGGNEKLFF. The CDR3 region has the DNA TGTGCCAGCAGCCCCGGACAGGGGGGTAATGAAAAACTGTTTTTT.

J is TRBJ2-1 and V is TRBV2; 9 nucleotides line up with TRBD1. The length of the CDR3 is 15 residues. Germline V gene lookup returns CDR1 SNHLY and CDR2 FYNNEI. With 6 bases clipped from V and 3 bases from J, the junction kept 6 bases outside the gene matches. CDR3 in amino acids: CASSYDRGGYNEQFF. The CDR3 DNA reads as TGTGCCAGCAGCTACGACAGGGGGGGCTACAATGAGCAGTTCTTC. Looking up the rest from reference TRBV2 and TRBJ2-1 gives the full variable domain: EPEVTQTPSHQVTQMGQEVILRCVPISNHLYFYWYRQILGQKVEFLVSFYNNEISEKSEIFDDQFSVERPDGSNFTLKIRSTKLEDSAMYFCASSYDRGGYNEQFFGPGTRLTVL.

The V call is TRBV11-2, the J call TRBJ1-2; 8 nucleotides match TRBD1. Germline trimming cut 2 bases from V and 7 bases from J; bases unmatched to any gene: 6. The V gene's germline CDR1 is SGHAT and CDR2 FQNNGV. This CDR3 has 14 amino acids. This CDR3 reads CASSLQTGAAGYTF. In DNA, the CDR3 is TGTGCCAGCAGCTTACAGACAGGGGCTGCTGGCTACACCTTC.

The chain combines TRBV5-1 with TRBJ2-2, with D possibly being TRBD2 (5 bases). The length of the CDR3 is 15 residues. CDR1 SGHRS and CDR2 YFSETQ come from the germline V gene. V gave up 4 bases and J gave up 6 bases, with 16 bases separating them. The chain's CDR3 is CASSGGGSVAGELFF. CDR3 nucleotide sequence: TGCGCCAGCAGCGGCGGTGGTAGCGTGGCCGGGGAGCTGTTTTTT.

This clone was seen just once. V usage is TRBV6-5 and J usage is TRBJ2-7, with 9 bases that match TRBD1. V was clipped by 7 bases and J by 3 bases; unmatched bases: 4. CDR1 and CDR2 from the germline V gene are MNHEY and SVGAGI. The CDR3 sequence is 13 residues long. The CDR3 DNA reads as TGTGCCAGCAAAGGGACAGGGAACTACGAGCAGTACTTC. Translated: CASKGTGNYEQYF.

In its sample, this clone was seen a few times. Additional DNA sequences in this sample encode the identical CDR3. The chain couples TRBV15 to TRBJ1-4; tentatively, D is TRBD1 (6 bases). The V end was cut by 0 bases, the J end by 4 bases, with 12 bases between. The germline gives CDR1 LNHNV, CDR2 YYDKDF (reference sequence). This CDR3 comprises 16 residues. CDR3: CATSRDAGAGNEKLFF. The CDR3 bases are TGTGCCACCAGCAGAGACGCGGGGGCGGGTAATGAAAAACTGTTTTTT. The variable domain in full, with the rest retrieved from reference TRBV15 and TRBJ1-4, is DAMVIQNPRYQVTQFGKPVTLSCSQTLNHNVMYWYQQKSSQAPKLLFHYYDKDFNNEADTPDNFQSRRPNTSFCFLDIRSPGLGDTAMYLCATSRDAGAGNEKLFFGSGTQLSVL.

The chain joins TRBV15 to TRBJ1-4; 9 nucleotides match TRBD1. The length of the CDR3 is 15 residues. Germline assignment: CDR1 LNHNV and CDR2 YYDKDF (reference sequence). The V gene end was trimmed by 5 bases and the J gene end by 3 bases; junction bases not matched to a gene: 4. The CDR3: CATSSQGASNEKLFF. The CDR3 bases are TGTGCCACCAGCTCACAGGGGGCCTCTAATGAAAAACTGTTTTTT.

V is TRBV19 and J is TRBJ1-4, with D unresolved. The germline V and J ends were trimmed by 5 bases and 7 bases, with 17 bases remaining between them. Germline V gene sequence: CDR1 LNHDA, CDR2 SQIVND (reference sequence). There are 15 residues in the CDR3. This CDR3 is CASSALGVGGEKLFF. DNA for the CDR3: TGTGCCAGTAGTGCGCTCGGGGTCGGTGGTGAAAAACTGTTTTTT.

This clone was counted a few times. The sample carries other DNA sequences with the same CDR3. The rearrangement links TRBV12-3 or TRBV12-4 to TRBJ1-1; TRBD1 might be the D (5 bases). V was clipped by 2 bases and J by 5 bases, with 9 bases between them. The CDR3 has 13 amino acids. CDR3 amino acids: CASSLIGGTEAFF. The CDR3 region has the DNA TGTGCCAGCAGTTTAATCGGGGGGACTGAAGCTTTCTTT.

The rearrangement joins TRBV30 to TRBJ1-6; perhaps TRBD1 as D (6 bases). Germline loops: CDR1 GTSNPN, CDR2 SVGIG (reference sequence). V lost 2 bases and J lost 8, with 10 bases in between. The CDR3 runs 13 residues. CDR3 DNA sequence: TGTGCCTGGAGTAGACAGGCAGATTCACCCCTCCACTTT. This encodes CAWSRQADSPLHF.

On this clone: At one end the junction does not follow the germline gene, possibly because of a read error. The chain combines TRBV5-1 with TRBJ1-2, with 10 nucleotides matching TRBD1. CDR1 and CDR2 from the germline V gene are SGHRS and YFSETQ. This CDR3 is 13 amino acids long. CDR3 sequence reads: CASSLGQGGAATF. The CDR3 DNA is TGCGCCAGCAGCCTCGGACAGGGGGGCGCGGCCACATTC. Combining the CDR3 with reference TRBV5-1 and TRBJ1-2 gives the whole variable domain KAGVTQTPRYLIKTRGQQVTLSCSPISGHRSVSWYQQTPGQGLQFLFEYFSETQRNKGNFPGRFSGRQFSNSRSEMNVSTLELGDSALYLCASSLGQGGAATFGSGTRLTVV.

The chain has TRBV29-1 and TRBJ1-4; 9 nucleotides align to TRBD1. After removal of 4 bases from V and 8 bases from J, the junction contained 14 bases not matched to a gene. The CDR3 covers 16 residues. In germline, CDR1 is SQVTM, CDR2 ANQGSEA. The CDR3: CSVATNSQGANEKLFF. CDR3 DNA: TGCAGCGTTGCGACTAACTCACAGGGGGCGAACGAAAAACTGTTTTTT.